This is a list of T cell receptor beta chains from one sample in a study of a mutant IDH1 vaccine in newly diagnosed glioma. TCRdb keeps only in-frame clones here, not all; method: immunoSEQ multiplex PCR. This table holds 53,000 or so clones, under 85% found once. No antigen has been assigned to these receptors. The sample consisted of PBMCs, taken from a glioma patient whose treatment included an IDH1 peptide vaccine. Receptors originate from a man between 35 and 55 years old with glioma. Each CDR3 is given with its conserved first and last residue. Each record gives: clone size, J gene, V gene, D gene, CDR3 protein, CDR3 DNA. The D gene is left open where the match is weak. Clone size is shown for a subset of rows, as once, few, many or a class of expanded clone.

.	TRBJ2-1	TRBV6-6	TRBD2	CASSTSGGYNEQFF	TGTGCCAGCAGCACTAGCGGGGGATACAATGAGCAGTTCTTC
.	TRBJ1-1	TRBV28	.	CASSATELMNTEAFF	TGTGCCAGCAGTGCTACTGAATTAATGAACACTGAAGCTTTCTTT
.	TRBJ2-7	TRBV9	TRBD1	CASSPVGKTGGYEQYF	TGTGCCAGCAGCCCCGTTGGTAAGACAGGGGGCTACGAGCAGTACTTC
.	TRBJ1-3	TRBV9	.	CASSGEGGNTIYF	TGTGCCAGCAGCGGCGAGGGTGGGAACACCATATATTTT
.	TRBJ1-2	TRBV28	TRBD1	CASSYRGGGTF	TGTGCCAGCAGCTACAGGGGAGGAGGGACCTTC
.	TRBJ2-2	TRBV5-4	TRBD1	CATGTATPGELFF	TGTGCCACCGGGACAGCCACTCCCGGGGAGCTGTTTTTT
.	TRBJ2-1	TRBV19	.	CASSLNSYNEQFF	TGTGCCAGTAGTTTAAACTCCTACAATGAGCAGTTCTTC
.	TRBJ1-1	TRBV7-8	.	CASNLAETNTEAFF	TGTGCCAGCAATCTGGCGGAGACGAACACTGAAGCTTTCTTT
few	TRBJ2-2	TRBV29-1	.	CSVEGPGELFF	TGCAGCGTTGAGGGGCCCGGGGAGCTGTTTTTT
once	TRBJ2-3	TRBV2	TRBD1	CASRGQVAFTDTQYF	TGTGCCAGCAGGGGACAGGTTGCCTTCACAGATACGCAGTATTTT
.	TRBJ2-3	TRBV5-4	.	CASSPTTADTQYF	TGTGCCAGCAGCCCTACCACCGCCGATACGCAGTATTTT
.	TRBJ1-6	TRBV6-5	TRBD1	CASSYSRDRVNSPLHF	TGTGCCAGCAGTTACTCGAGAGACAGGGTTAATTCACCCCTCCACTTT
.	TRBJ2-7	TRBV10-1	.	CASSDPGTGQYF	TGCGCCAGCAGTGACCCCGGGACGGGGCAGTACTTC
.	TRBJ1-2	TRBV4-1	.	CASSQVEETKGGYTF	TGCGCCAGCAGCCAAGTAGAGGAAACAAAAGGCGGCTACACCTTC
.	TRBJ1-1	TRBV5-1	.	CASSLGTTVNTEAFF	TGCGCCAGCAGCTTAGGGACTACAGTGAACACTGAAGCTTTCTTT
.	TRBJ1-2	TRBV5-6	.	CASSTWNNYGYTF	TGTGCCAGCAGCACGTGGAACAACTATGGCTACACCTTC
.	TRBJ1-1	TRBV20-1	.	CSARGPGEAFF	TGCAGTGCTAGGGGCCCAGGAGAAGCTTTCTTT
few	TRBJ1-2	TRBV6-5	TRBD1	CARPDRNIYGYTF	TGTGCCCGCCCGGACAGGAACATTTATGGCTACACCTTC
.	TRBJ2-3	TRBV5-4	TRBD1	CASSAYWTGEVGAQGTQYF	TGTGCCAGCAGCGCCTATTGGACAGGGGAAGTTGGTGCACAAGGTACGCAGTATTTT
.	TRBJ2-7	TRBV7-8	.	CASSLALQHLYEQYF	TGTGCCAGCAGCTTAGCGCTACAGCACCTATACGAGCAGTACTTC
.	TRBJ2-3	TRBV19	TRBD2	CASSIVAGSDTQYF	TGTGCCAGTAGTATTGTAGCGGGGTCAGATACGCAGTATTTT
.	TRBJ2-3	TRBV25-1	.	CASSDWTDSTDTQYF	TGTGCCAGCAGTGACTGGACAGACAGCACAGATACGCAGTATTTT
.	TRBJ2-1	TRBV10-2	.	CASTDWNNEQFF	TGCGCCAGCACCGACTGGAACAATGAGCAGTTCTTC
.	TRBJ2-2	TRBV10-2	TRBD2	CATTSGDTGELFF	TGCGCCACAACTAGCGGGGACACCGGGGAGCTGTTTTTT
.	TRBJ2-2	TRBV30	.	CALDVGRFANTGELFF	TGTGCCCTCGATGTGGGGAGGTTCGCGAACACCGGGGAGCTGTTTTTT
.	TRBJ1-1	TRBV18	TRBD1	CASSPGTGGLNTEAFF	TGTGCCAGCTCACCAGGGACAGGGGGCTTGAACACTGAAGCTTTCTTT
.	TRBJ1-5	TRBV7-9	TRBD1	CASSLDDRGSQPQHF	TGTGCCAGCAGCTTAGATGACAGGGGGAGTCAGCCCCAGCATTTT
.	TRBJ1-4	TRBV5-1	TRBD1	CASSLTSDRGKLFF	TGCGCCAGCAGCTTGACCTCGGACAGGGGAAAGCTGTTTTTT
.	TRBJ1-5	TRBV2	.	CASGVPNQPQHF	TGTGCCAGCGGGGTCCCTAATCAGCCCCAGCATTTT
.	TRBJ1-4	TRBV7-9	.	CASSRNEKLFF	TGTGCCAGCAGCCGGAATGAAAAACTGTTTTTT
few	TRBJ2-1	TRBV11-2	TRBD1	CASNRRVGQGAGEQFF	TGTGCCAGCAACCGAAGAGTGGGACAGGGGGCGGGTGAGCAGTTCTTC
.	TRBJ2-7	TRBV7-6	TRBD1	CASSGTVGPYEQYF	TGTGCCAGCAGCGGGACAGTGGGCCCCTACGAGCAGTACTTC
.	TRBJ2-7	TRBV7-2	.	CASSLGGPSYEQYF	TGTGCCAGCAGCTTAGGGGGGCCCTCCTACGAGCAGTACTTC
.	TRBJ2-3	TRBV7-8	TRBD1	CASSGQGADTQYF	TGTGCCAGCAGCGGGCAGGGGGCAGATACGCAGTATTTT
.	TRBJ1-5	TRBV7-9	.	CASSSTKGSNQPQHF	TGTGCCAGCAGCTCCACTAAGGGGAGCAATCAGCCCCAGCATTTT
.	TRBJ2-5	TRBV6-1	.	CATKTGGPQETQYF	TGTGCCACCAAGACCGGGGGGCCTCAAGAGACCCAGTACTTC
.	TRBJ2-7	TRBV18	.	CASSPIPDKTYEQYF	TGTGCCAGCTCACCGATACCCGATAAAACTTACGAGCAGTACTTC
.	TRBJ1-1	TRBV2	.	CASRAGETGVGTEAFF	TGTGCCAGCAGGGCAGGGGAGACGGGGGTGGGCACTGAAGCTTTCTTT
few	TRBJ1-6	TRBV6-1	.	CASSLNSPLHF	TGTGCCAGCAGTCTAAATTCACCCCTCCACTTT
.	TRBJ2-5	TRBV10-1	.	CASSRNIQETQYF	TGCGCCAGCAGCCGAAATATCCAAGAGACCCAGTACTTC
.	TRBJ2-7	TRBV5-1	.	CASSLFPDYEQYF	TGCGCCAGCAGCTTGTTCCCAGACTACGAGCAGTACTTC
.	TRBJ2-7	TRBV19	.	CASSLLPGSDYEQYF	TGTGCCAGTAGTCTCCTCCCGGGATCCGACTACGAGCAGTACTTC
.	TRBJ2-7	TRBV6-1	.	CASTRADSVHEQYF	TGTGCCAGCACCCGGGCGGACAGCGTCCACGAGCAGTACTTC
.	TRBJ2-1	TRBV30	.	CAWSLGSSYNEQFF	TGTGCCTGGAGTTTAGGGAGCTCCTACAATGAGCAGTTCTTC
.	TRBJ2-1	TRBV9	.	CASSSGGGLGDEQFF	TGTGCCAGCAGCTCCGGGGGCGGTTTGGGCGATGAGCAGTTCTTC
few	TRBJ2-1	TRBV21-1	.	CASSKVDANEQFF	TGTGCCAGCAGCAAAGTGGACGCCAATGAGCAGTTCTTC
.	TRBJ2-7	TRBV7-8	.	CASSLVVGGGINKGGYEQYF	TGTGCCAGCAGCTTAGTAGTCGGAGGGGGCATTAACAAGGGCGGGTACGAGCAGTACTTC
.	TRBJ2-7	TRBV20-1	.	CSARRAYEQYF	TGCAGTGCTAGACGTGCCTACGAGCAGTACTTC
.	TRBJ2-7	TRBV5-6	.	CASSSHFGGYEQYF	TGTGCCAGCAGCTCCCATTTTGGGGGCTACGAGCAGTACTTC
.	TRBJ2-2	TRBV18	.	CASSPRGSGNTGELFF	TGTGCCAGCTCACCACGAGGGTCTGGGAACACCGGGGAGCTGTTTTTT
.	TRBJ1-6	TRBV6-1	.	CASSERPGLDSPLHF	TGTGCCAGCAGTGAACGGCCAGGGTTGGATTCACCCCTCCACTTT
.	TRBJ1-2	TRBV27	TRBD1	CASSLNVGQGSWGYTF	TGTGCCAGCAGTTTAAATGTGGGACAGGGGTCGTGGGGCTACACCTTC
few	TRBJ1-5	TRBV2	.	CASNLQGGPQHF	TGTGCCAGTAACCTACAGGGAGGGCCCCAGCATTTT
.	TRBJ1-6	TRBV7-9	.	CASSSFTGNSPLHF	TGTGCCAGCAGCTCATTCACAGGGAATTCACCCCTCCACTTT
few	TRBJ1-2	TRBV5-4	.	CASSLEISIYGYTF	TGTGCCAGCAGCTTGGAGATTTCGATCTATGGCTACACCTTC